Listed below are T cell receptor beta chains from one sample, sequenced in a study of blood T cell repertoires in COVID-19. The table came from immunoSEQ multiplex PCR; TCRdb's copy has only in-frame clones and leaves some out. This table holds roughly 110,000 clones, approximately 88% found once. Input material: peripheral blood. The receptors derive from a man between 40 and 49 years old with active or convalescent COVID-19. CDR3s include the opening cysteine and the closing phenylalanine or tryptophan. Clone size is given for some rows only: seen once, a few or many times, or a class if the clone is expanded.

J,size,V,length,CDR3
TRBJ2-1,few,TRBV7-8,16,CASSQLGTSGITEQFF
TRBJ1-1,NA,TRBV19,11,CASSLDRVPFF
TRBJ2-7,NA,TRBV25-1,12,CASSNYLYEQYF
TRBJ2-1,once,TRBV2,14,CASNGAGGYNEQFF
TRBJ2-7,once,TRBV6-2/TRBV6-3,19,CASSYHGLAGGSGSYEQYF
TRBJ2-1,NA,TRBV15,12,CATSRVEDEQFF
TRBJ1-3,NA,TRBV11-2,14,CASSLTGAGNTIYF
TRBJ1-2,NA,TRBV18,17,CASSPTSTTGTNYGYTF
TRBJ2-3,NA,TRBV10-3,13,CASKAGAVDTQYF
TRBJ1-1,NA,TRBV7-2,14,CASSKSGMNTEAFF
TRBJ2-1,NA,TRBV5-1,14,CASSLYPGEGEQFF
TRBJ1-4,NA,TRBV2,14,CASRPNRGREKLFF
TRBJ1-4,NA,TRBV6-5,13,CASSYSNGGVVFF
TRBJ1-6,NA,TRBV6-5,13,CASKQGLNSPLHF
TRBJ1-4,NA,TRBV12-3/TRBV12-4,13,CASGRGTNEKLFF
TRBJ2-3,once,TRBV6-2/TRBV6-3,16,CASSYTGQAPTDTQYF